Ten or more counts support the clone carrying this T cell receptor (beta chain). Regions amplified from RNA transcripts were the TCR beta CDR3 regions. The primer set for the first-round RT-PCR of the TCR CDR3 was HTBI. TCRdb re-called the multiplex PCR reads with MiXCR, one entry per CDR3 protein. The table includes approximately 520,000 distinct CDR3 sequences, roughly a quarter detected once. Trimming pared 3 bases from V and 5 bases from J, leaving 13 bases between. CDR1 MNHEY and CDR2 SMNVEV come from the germline V gene (reference sequence). This CDR3 contains 14 residues. The data were taken from a study of T cells in Graves' hyperthyroidism and ophthalmopathy.

Material: blood. This sequence originates from a woman in her thirties with Graves' ophthalmopathy. The chain carries TRBV27 and TRBJ2-5; maybe TRBD2 (5 bases). CDR3 nucleotides: TGTGCCAGCAGTTTCCGGGGTGAGGGCGAGACCCAGTACTTC. It codes for CASSFRGEGETQYF.